This T cell receptor beta chain derives from a study of cytomegalovirus exposure and HLA in healthy donors. Study-wide findings and caveats: The analysis excluded some indistinguishable V segments, including TRBV6-2 and TRBV6-3. In a later analysis, parvovirus B19, influenza, CMV and Epstein-Barr virus appeared linked to several top co-occurrence clusters. Per a prior analysis, the majority of TCR beta V segments were productive roughly 90% or roughly 30% of the time. The study designated fewer than 200 TCR beta chains cytomegalovirus-associated.

With regard to this clone: What it binds is unknown.

The PCR employed 60 Vbeta primers together with 13 Jbeta primers. Generated by immunoSEQ multiplex PCR, the TCRdb table keeps only in-frame clones and is missing some. The table includes roughly 190,000 clones, over 80% detected once. Germline trimming cut 0 bases from V and 4 bases from J; bases unmatched to any gene: 7. Germline V gene sequence: CDR1 MNHNS, CDR2 SASEGT. The CDR3 has 16 residues. V and J are TRBV6-1 and TRBJ1-2; 8 positions agree with TRBD1. The clonotype was recovered from a man aged 35 to 55 in good health and CMV-seropositive. The specimen sequenced was PBMCs. In DNA form, the CDR3 reads TGTGCCAGCAGTGAAGCAGTAGGACAGGGCGGCTATGGCTACACCTTC. Its translation is CASSEAVGQGGYGYTF.